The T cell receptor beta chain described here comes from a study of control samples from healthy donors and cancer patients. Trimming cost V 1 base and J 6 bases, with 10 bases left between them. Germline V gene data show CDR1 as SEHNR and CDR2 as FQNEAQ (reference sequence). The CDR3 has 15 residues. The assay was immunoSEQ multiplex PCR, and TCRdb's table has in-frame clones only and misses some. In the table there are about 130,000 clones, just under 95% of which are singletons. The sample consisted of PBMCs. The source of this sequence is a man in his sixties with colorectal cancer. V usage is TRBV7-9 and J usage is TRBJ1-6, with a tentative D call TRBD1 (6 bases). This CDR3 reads CASSLGDTANSPLHF. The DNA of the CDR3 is TGTGCCAGCAGCTTAGGGGACACCGCTAATTCACCCCTCCACTTT.